This T cell receptor (beta chain) appears in the sequencing data of a study of Graves' ophthalmopathy and Graves' hyperthyroidism. Hyperthyroidism patients were newly diagnosed, under 2 months' duration, aged 18 to 65. This clonotype was recorded at least ten times. The germline V gene encodes CDR1 MDHEN and CDR2 SYDVKM. V gave up 3 bases and J gave up 4 bases, with 13 bases separating them. The CDR3 spans 14 residues. RNA transcripts yielded amplified TCR beta CDR3 regions. Amplification began with first-round RT-PCR using HTBI primers, then second-round multiplex PCR was performed. TCRdb recomputed calls from the multiplex PCR reads with MiXCR, one row per CDR3 protein. The sample has hundreds of thousands of distinct CDR3 sequences; roughly 21% are singletons.

This receptor was identified in a young woman with stable Graves' hyperthyroidism. Source material: peripheral blood. The gene calls are TRBV28 and TRBJ2-7, with no clear D. The DNA for the CDR3 is TGTGCCAGCAGTTTCTTTCCTACGCTGTACGAGCAGTACTTC. Translated, it gives CASSFFPTLYEQYF.